A few counts support the clone carrying this TCR beta chain. This entry belongs to a study of T-cell memory formation after mild COVID-19. V shed 9 bases, J shed 2 bases, and the junction held 2 bases outside the gene matches. CDR1 is SNHLY and CDR2 is FYNNEI in the germline V gene. The CDR3 spans 12 residues. In TCRdb, the 5' RACE reads were re-called with MiXCR into one record per CDR3 protein. The table lists 250,000 or so distinct CDR3 sequences, more than 15% of them singletons. The sequence was collected from a man in his late teens or twenties who had mild COVID-19 (a few samples of this study predate the infection). Cell type and time point are not known. This chain joins TRBV2 and TRBJ2-3; TRBD1 matches 7 bases. Sample: PBMCs or a T cell subset sorted from them (not recorded which). The CDR3 DNA sequence: TGTGCCAGGGGACAGAACACAGATACGCAGTATTTT. It specifies CARGQNTDTQYF.